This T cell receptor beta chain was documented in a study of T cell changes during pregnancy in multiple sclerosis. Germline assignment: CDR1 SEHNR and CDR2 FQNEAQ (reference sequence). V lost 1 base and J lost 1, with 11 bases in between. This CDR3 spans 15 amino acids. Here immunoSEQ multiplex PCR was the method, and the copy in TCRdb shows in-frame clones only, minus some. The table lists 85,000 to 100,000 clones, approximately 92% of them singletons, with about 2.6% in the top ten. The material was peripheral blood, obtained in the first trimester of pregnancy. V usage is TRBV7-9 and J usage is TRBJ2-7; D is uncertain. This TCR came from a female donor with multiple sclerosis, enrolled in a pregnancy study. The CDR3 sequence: CASSLVSGWSYEQYF. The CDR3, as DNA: TGTGCCAGCAGCTTAGTTTCAGGATGGTCCTACGAGCAGTACTTC.